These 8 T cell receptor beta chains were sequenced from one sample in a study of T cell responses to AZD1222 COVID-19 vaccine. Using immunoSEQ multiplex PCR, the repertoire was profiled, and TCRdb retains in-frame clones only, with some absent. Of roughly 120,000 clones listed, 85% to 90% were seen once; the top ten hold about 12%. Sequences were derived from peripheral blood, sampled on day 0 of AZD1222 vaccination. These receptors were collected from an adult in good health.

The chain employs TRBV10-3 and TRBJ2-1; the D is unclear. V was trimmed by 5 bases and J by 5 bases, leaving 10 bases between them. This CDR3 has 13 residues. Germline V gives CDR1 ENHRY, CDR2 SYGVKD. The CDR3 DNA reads TGTGCCATCAGTTTTAACAAAAACAATGAGCAGTTCTTC. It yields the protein CAISFNKNNEQFF.

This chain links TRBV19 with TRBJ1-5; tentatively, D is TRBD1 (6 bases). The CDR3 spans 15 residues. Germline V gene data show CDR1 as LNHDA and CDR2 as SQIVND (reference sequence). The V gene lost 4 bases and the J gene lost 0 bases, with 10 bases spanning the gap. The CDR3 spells CASSKTGNSNQPQHF. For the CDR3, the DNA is TGTGCCAGTAGTAAGACAGGTAATAGCAATCAGCCCCAGCATTTT.

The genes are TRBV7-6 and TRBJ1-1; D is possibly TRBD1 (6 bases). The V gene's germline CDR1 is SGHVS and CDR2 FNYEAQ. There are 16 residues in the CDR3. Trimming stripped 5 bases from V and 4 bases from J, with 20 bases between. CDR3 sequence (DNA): TGTGCCAGCAGCCAGAAAGCGGACAGAAGAGGCACTGAAGCTTTCTTT. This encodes CASSQKADRRGTEAFF. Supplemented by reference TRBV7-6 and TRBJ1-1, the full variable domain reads GAGVSQSPRYKVTKRGQDVALRCDPISGHVSLYWYRQALGQGPEFLTYFNYEAQQDKSGLPNDRFSAERPEGSISTLTIQRTEQRDSAMYRCASSQKADRRGTEAFFGQGTRLTVV.

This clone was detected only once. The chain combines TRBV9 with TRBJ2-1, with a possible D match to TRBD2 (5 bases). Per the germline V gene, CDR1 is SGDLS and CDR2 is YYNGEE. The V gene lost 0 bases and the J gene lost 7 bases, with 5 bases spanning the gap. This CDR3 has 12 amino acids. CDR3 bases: TGTGCCAGCAGCGTAGGGGAGAATGAGCAGTTCTTC. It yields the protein CASSVGENEQFF.

This CDR3 is CASSSTGTGLDEQFF. CDR3 DNA: TGTGCCAGCAGCTCTACCGGGACAGGGTTGGATGAGCAGTTCTTC. The chain combines TRBV13 with TRBJ2-1; 9 positions agree with TRBD1. The V gene's germline CDR1 is PRHDT and CDR2 FYEKMQ (reference sequence). The CDR3 length is 15 residues. V lost 4 bases and J lost 8; bases outside the gene matches: 9.

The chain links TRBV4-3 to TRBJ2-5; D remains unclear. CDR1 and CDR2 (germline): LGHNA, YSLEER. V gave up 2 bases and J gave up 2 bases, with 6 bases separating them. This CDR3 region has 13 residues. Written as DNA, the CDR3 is TGCGCCAGCAGCCAACGCCCTCAAGAGACCCAGTACTTC. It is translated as CASSQRPQETQYF.

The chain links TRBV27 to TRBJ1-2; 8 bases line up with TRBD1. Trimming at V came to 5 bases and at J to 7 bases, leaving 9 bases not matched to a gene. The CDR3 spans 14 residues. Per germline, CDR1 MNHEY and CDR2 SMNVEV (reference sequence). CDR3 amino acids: CASSSLQGASGYTF. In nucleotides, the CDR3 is TGTGCCAGCAGTAGTCTCCAGGGGGCTTCTGGCTACACCTTC.

CDR3: CASSSDRVFTGELFF. The CDR3, as DNA: TGTGCCAGCAGCTCGGACAGGGTATTCACCGGGGAGCTGTTTTTT. This chain connects TRBV7-9 to TRBJ2-2, with 8 bases aligning to TRBD1. With V trimmed by 4 bases and J by 4 bases, 5 bases remained unmatched. The CDR3 length is 15 residues. The germline CDR1 and CDR2 sequences are SEHNR and FQNEAQ (reference sequence).